One and the same sample provided the 3 T cell receptor beta chains below, sequenced in a study of shared clonotypes between healthy human individuals. Using immunoSEQ multiplex PCR, the repertoire was profiled, and TCRdb retains in-frame clones only, with some absent. The sample gives 2,500,000 or so clones, more than 80% of which show up once; over 0.12% is in the top ten. Source material: naive CD4+ T cells sorted from blood. Subset here: CD45RA+ positively selected. The receptor set was obtained from a man between 18 and 35 years old in good health.

Remarks on this clone: The same CDR3 is also encoded by other DNA sequences in this sample. This chain links TRBV28 with TRBJ1-1, with TRBD1 as a possible D gene (6 bases). The CDR3 is 12 residues long. The germline V gene has CDR1 MDHEN and CDR2 SYDVKM. The ends were cut back, 3 bases at V and 8 bases at J, with 10 bases in the middle. The CDR3 loop reads CASSLGGGEAFF. The CDR3 region has the DNA TGTGCCAGCAGTTTGGGGGGCGGGGAAGCTTTCTTT.

V is TRBV7-2 and J is TRBJ2-3; D is ambiguous. CDR1 and CDR2 (germline): SGHTA, FQGNSA. The CDR3 length is 13 residues. The V end lost 0 bases, the J end lost 7 bases, and 8 bases lay between the germline ends. The CDR3 spells CASSLASTNTQYF. DNA of the CDR3: TGTGCCAGCAGCTTAGCGTCAACGAATACGCAGTATTTT.

The chain joins TRBV5-1 to TRBJ1-3; D is unresolved. The V end lost 5 bases, the J end lost 0 bases, and 9 bases lay between the germline ends. The germline V gene encodes CDR1 SGHRS and CDR2 YFSETQ. The CDR3 has 14 residues. The CDR3 here is CASSYTLSGNTIYF. The CDR3, as DNA: TGCGCCAGCAGTTATACCCTCTCTGGAAACACCATATATTTT.